The 8 T cell receptor beta chains reported below all come from one sample, sequenced in a study of blood T cell repertoires in COVID-19. Using immunoSEQ multiplex PCR, the repertoire was profiled, and TCRdb retains in-frame clones only, with some absent. Seen here are about 330,000 clones, about 83% observed once, and the top ten hold roughly 1.3%. Sequenced: peripheral blood. These receptors came from a woman between 50 and 59 years old with acute or convalescent COVID-19.

The rearrangement uses TRBV11-2 and TRBJ1-4, with 10 bases fitting TRBD1. CDR1 SGHAT and CDR2 FQNNGV come from the germline V gene. The CDR3 extends over 15 amino acids. The J segment lost 7 bases and the V segment lost 5 bases, leaving 7 bases of the junction unmatched. In nucleotides, the CDR3 is TGTGCCAGCAGCCCCGCGACAGGGGGCAGTGAAAAACTGTTTTTT. Translation: CASSPATGGSEKLFF.

This chain uses TRBV7-9 with TRBJ1-1, with 7 bases lining up with TRBD1. Germline CDR1 SEHNR, CDR2 FQNEAQ (reference sequence). This CDR3 is 15 amino acids long. J gave up 1 base and V 5 bases, and 7 bases lay outside the gene matches. CDR3 in DNA: TGTGCCAGCAGCAAGAACAGGGGACCGAACACTGAAGCTTTCTTT. Residues: CASSKNRGPNTEAFF.

CDR3 sequence reads: CAISVREDEKLFF. DNA of the CDR3: TGTGCCATCAGTGTTAGGGAGGATGAAAAACTGTTTTTT. The J gene is TRBJ1-4, the V gene TRBV10-3; D remains unclear. CDR1 ENHRY and CDR2 SYGVKD come from the germline V gene. The CDR3 is 13 residues long. Trimming removed 4 bases at V and 6 bases at J, with 9 bases between.

The chain is built from TRBV19 and TRBJ1-1; a possible D gene is TRBD1 (5 bases). The V gene's germline CDR1 is LNHDA and CDR2 SQIVND (reference sequence). Trimming shortened V by 3 bases and J by 5 bases, and 10 bases separated the two germline ends. This CDR3 contains 13 residues. The CDR3 bases are TGTGCCAGTAGTATTAATGGGGGGACTGAAGCTTTCTTT. Amino acid sequence: CASSINGGTEAFF.

This clone was seen more than once but under ten times. The chain joins TRBV5-6 to TRBJ1-1; no definite D call. The V gene lost 0 bases and the J gene lost 4 bases, with 4 bases spanning the gap. The CDR3 runs to 12 residues. Germline V gives CDR1 SGHDT, CDR2 YYEEEE. CDR3 coding DNA: TGTGCCAGCAGCTTGGGGAGCACTGAAGCTTTCTTT. It is translated as CASSLGSTEAFF. The complete variable domain, with remaining parts taken from reference TRBV5-6 and TRBJ1-1, reads DAGVTQSPTHLIKTRGQQVTLRCSPKSGHDTVSWYQQALGQGPQFIFQYYEEEERQRGNFPDRFSGHQFPNYSSELNVNALLLGDSALYLCASSLGSTEAFFGQGTRLTVV.

The rearrangement joins TRBV10-2 to TRBJ1-4; D is ambiguous. CDR1 and CDR2 from the germline V gene are WSHSY and SAAADI. The CDR3 length is 16 residues. With 6 bases removed from V and 8 bases from J, the gap between germline ends came to 22 bases. This CDR3 is CASSPGIRAGKEKLFF. CDR3 DNA: TGCGCCAGCAGCCCCGGGATCCGGGCGGGGAAGGAAAAACTGTTTTTT.

A single count supports this clone. The chain recombines TRBV6-6 with TRBJ2-7; TRBD1 matches at 9 bases. The germline V gene has CDR1 MNHNY and CDR2 SVGAGI (reference sequence). The CDR3 runs to 13 residues. Unmatched junction bases numbered 5, after V lost 6 bases and J lost 5 bases. The CDR3 protein is CASSPGTGHEQYV. CDR3 sequence (DNA): TGTGCCAGCAGCCCCGGGACAGGGCACGAGCAGTACGTC.

V is TRBV20-1 and J is TRBJ2-1, with 7 bases fitting TRBD1. The CDR3 is 14 residues long. In germline, CDR1 is DFQATT, CDR2 SNEGSKA (reference sequence). With V trimmed by 3 bases and J by 7 bases, 9 bases remained unmatched. The CDR3 region is CSASWQGVKNEQFF. Here the CDR3 DNA reads TGCAGTGCTAGTTGGCAGGGGGTCAAGAATGAGCAGTTCTTC.